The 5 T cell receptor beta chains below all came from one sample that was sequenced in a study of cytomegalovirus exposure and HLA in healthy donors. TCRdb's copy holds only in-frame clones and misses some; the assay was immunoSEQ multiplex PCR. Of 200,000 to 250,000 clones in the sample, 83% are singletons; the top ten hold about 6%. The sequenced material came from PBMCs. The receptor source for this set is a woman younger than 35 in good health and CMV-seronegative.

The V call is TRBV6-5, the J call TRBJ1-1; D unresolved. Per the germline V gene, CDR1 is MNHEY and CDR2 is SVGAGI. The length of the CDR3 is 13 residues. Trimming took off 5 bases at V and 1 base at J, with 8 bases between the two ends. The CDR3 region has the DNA TGTGCCAGCAGTCAAACACAGAACACTGAAGCTTTCTTT. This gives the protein CASSQTQNTEAFF.

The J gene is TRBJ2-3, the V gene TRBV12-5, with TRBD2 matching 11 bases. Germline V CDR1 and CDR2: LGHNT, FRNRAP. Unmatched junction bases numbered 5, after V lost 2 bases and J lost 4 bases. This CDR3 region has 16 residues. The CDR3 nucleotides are TGTGCTAGTGGTTTGCCTAGCGGGGGGTTTCCAGATACGCAGTATTTT. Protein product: CASGLPSGGFPDTQYF.

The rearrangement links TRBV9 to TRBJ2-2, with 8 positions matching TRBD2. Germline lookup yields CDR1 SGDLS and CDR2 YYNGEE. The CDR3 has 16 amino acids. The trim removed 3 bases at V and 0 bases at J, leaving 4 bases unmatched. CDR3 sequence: CASSDSSGSNTGELFF. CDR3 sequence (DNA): TGTGCCAGCAGCGACTCTAGCGGGTCGAACACCGGGGAGCTGTTTTTT.

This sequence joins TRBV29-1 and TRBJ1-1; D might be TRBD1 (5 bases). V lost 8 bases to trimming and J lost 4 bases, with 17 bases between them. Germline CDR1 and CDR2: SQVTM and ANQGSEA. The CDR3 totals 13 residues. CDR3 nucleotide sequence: TGCAGCCTTGTTCGACAGCCGGGCACTGAAGCTTTCTTT. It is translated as CSLVRQPGTEAFF.

The CDR3 DNA sequence: TGTGCCAGCAGCAAGGAGGATGGGGGGCCGGGTGGCTACACCTTC. This translates into CASSKEDGGPGGYTF. The chain employs TRBV4-2 and TRBJ1-2; D possibly corresponds to TRBD1 (6 bases). Germline V gene data show CDR1 as LGHNA and CDR2 as YNFKEQ. The CDR3 spans 15 residues. The V end was cut by 5 bases, the J end by 7 bases, with 20 bases between.